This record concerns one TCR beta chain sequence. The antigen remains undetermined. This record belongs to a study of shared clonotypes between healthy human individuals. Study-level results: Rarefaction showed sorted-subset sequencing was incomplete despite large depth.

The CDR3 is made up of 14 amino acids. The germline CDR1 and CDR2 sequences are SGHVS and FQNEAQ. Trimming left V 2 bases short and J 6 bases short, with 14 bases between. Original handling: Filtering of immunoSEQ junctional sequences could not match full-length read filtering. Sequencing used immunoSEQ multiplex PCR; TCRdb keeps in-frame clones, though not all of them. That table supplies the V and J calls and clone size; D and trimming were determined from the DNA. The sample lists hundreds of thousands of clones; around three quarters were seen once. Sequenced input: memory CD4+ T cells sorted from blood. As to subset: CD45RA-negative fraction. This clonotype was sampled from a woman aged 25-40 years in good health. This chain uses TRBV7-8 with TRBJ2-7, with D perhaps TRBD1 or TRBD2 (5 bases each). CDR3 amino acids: CASSLRGQDGEQYF. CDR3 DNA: TGTGCCAGCAGCTTACGGGGCCAGGACGGCGAGCAGTACTTC.